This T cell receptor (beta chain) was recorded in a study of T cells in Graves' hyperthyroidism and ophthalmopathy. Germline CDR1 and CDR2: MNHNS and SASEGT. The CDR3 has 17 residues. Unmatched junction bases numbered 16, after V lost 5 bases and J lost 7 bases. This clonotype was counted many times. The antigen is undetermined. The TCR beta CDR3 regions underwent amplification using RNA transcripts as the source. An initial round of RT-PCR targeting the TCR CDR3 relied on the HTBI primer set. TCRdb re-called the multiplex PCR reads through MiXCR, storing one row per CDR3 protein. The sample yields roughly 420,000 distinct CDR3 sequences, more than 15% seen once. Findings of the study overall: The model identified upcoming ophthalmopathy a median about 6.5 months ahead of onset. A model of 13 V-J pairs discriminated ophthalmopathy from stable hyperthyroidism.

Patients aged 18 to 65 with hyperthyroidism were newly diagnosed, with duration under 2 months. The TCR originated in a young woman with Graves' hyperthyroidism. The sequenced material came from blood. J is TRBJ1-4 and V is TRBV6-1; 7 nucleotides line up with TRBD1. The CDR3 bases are TGTGCCAGCAGTCCCGACCAGGGGGGACAGCTGCTTGAAAAACTGTTTTTT. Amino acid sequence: CASSPDQGGQLLEKLFF.